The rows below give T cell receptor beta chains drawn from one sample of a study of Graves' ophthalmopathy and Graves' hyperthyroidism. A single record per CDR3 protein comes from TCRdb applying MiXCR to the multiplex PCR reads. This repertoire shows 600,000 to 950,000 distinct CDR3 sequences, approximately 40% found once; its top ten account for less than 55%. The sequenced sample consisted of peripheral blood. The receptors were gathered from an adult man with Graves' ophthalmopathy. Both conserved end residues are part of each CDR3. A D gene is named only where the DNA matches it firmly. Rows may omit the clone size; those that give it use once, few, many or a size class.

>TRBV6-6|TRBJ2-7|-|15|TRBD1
CASSYPPGQGLEQYF
TGTGCCAGCAGTTACCCTCCGGGACAGGGCCTCGAGCAGTACTTC
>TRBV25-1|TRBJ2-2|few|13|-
CASSWLGTGELFF
TGTGCCAGCAGTTGGCTCGGCACCGGGGAGCTGTTTTTT
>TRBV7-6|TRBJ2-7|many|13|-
CASSPDRRREQYF
TGTGCCAGCAGCCCTGACAGAAGGAGGGAGCAGTACTTC
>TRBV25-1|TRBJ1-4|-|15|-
CASSQIYASNEKLFF
TGTGCCAGCAGCCAAATCTACGCGAGTAATGAAAAACTGTTTTTT
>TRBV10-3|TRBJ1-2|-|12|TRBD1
CAIMRDSYGYTF
TGTGCCATCATGCGGGACAGCTATGGCTACACCTTC
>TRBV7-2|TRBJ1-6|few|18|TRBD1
CASSQGTGQGASGSPLHF
TGTGCCAGCAGCCAAGGAACGGGACAGGGGGCTTCTGGGTCACCCCTCCACTTT
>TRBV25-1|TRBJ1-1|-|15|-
CASSFSGVGNTEAFF
TGTGCCAGCAGTTTTTCCGGGGTGGGGAACACTGAAGCTTTCTTT
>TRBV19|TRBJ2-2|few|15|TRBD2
CASTLGGFVTGELFF
TGTGCCAGTACCTTGGGGGGGTTCGTTACCGGGGAGCTGTTTTTT
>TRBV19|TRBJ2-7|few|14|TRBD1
CASNSGTAYYEQYF
TGTGCCAGTAATTCCGGGACAGCGTACTACGAGCAGTACTTC
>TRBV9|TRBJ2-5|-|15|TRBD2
CASSVVGLPQETQYF
TGTGCCAGCAGCGTAGTGGGACTACCACAAGAGACCCAGTACTTC
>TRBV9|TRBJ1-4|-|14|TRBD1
CASSMGQSNEKLVF
TGTGCCAGCAGCATGGGACAGAGTAATGAAAAACTGGTTTTT
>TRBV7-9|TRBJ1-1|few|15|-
CASSLLQQVNTEAFF
TGTGCCAGCAGCTTACTCCAACAGGTGAACACTGAAGCTTTCTTT
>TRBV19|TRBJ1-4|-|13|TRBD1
CAGYRGVGEKLFF
TGTGCCGGATACAGGGGGGTAGGAGAAAAACTGTTTTTT
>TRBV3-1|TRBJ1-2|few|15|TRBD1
CASSQDWDRGNGYTF
TGTGCCAGCAGCCAAGATTGGGACAGGGGAAATGGCTACACCTTC
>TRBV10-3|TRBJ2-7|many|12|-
CAIRSASYEQYF
TGTGCCATCCGCTCCGCCTCCTACGAGCAGTACTTC
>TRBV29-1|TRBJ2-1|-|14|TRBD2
CSVGTSGSYNEQFF
TGCAGCGTTGGGACTAGCGGGAGCTACAATGAGCAGTTCTTC